The clone carrying this T cell receptor (beta chain) has just one count. Its antigen is not known. Vbeta (60) and Jbeta (13) primers were used in the PCR. The method was immunoSEQ multiplex PCR; TCRdb's version includes in-frame clones alone and lacks a portion of them. The table has approximately 140,000 clones, roughly 88% seen once; the top ten hold about 1.5%. This sample was taken from a study of cytomegalovirus exposure and HLA in healthy donors. Study-level points and caveats: Reports showed the classifier diagnosing cytomegalovirus status with high specificity and sensitivity.

CDR1 is SEHNR and CDR2 is FQNEAQ in the germline V gene (reference sequence). The V gene end was trimmed by 4 bases and the J gene end by 8 bases; junction bases not matched to a gene: 7. CDR3 size: 16 residues. The receptor was derived from a boy between 10 and 17 years old in good health and CMV-seronegative. The sequencing sample was made of PBMCs. The V and J genes are TRBV7-9 and TRBJ2-1; 14 bases fit TRBD2. CDR3 residues: CASSSLTSGRAHEQFF. CDR3 bases: TGTGCCAGCAGCTCCCTGACTAGCGGGAGGGCCCATGAGCAGTTCTTC. Full variable domain (outside the CDR3, taken from reference TRBV7-9 and TRBJ2-1): DTGVSQNPRHKITKRGQNVTFRCDPISEHNRLYWYRQTLGQGPEFLTYFQNEAQLEKSRLLSDRFSAERPKGSFSTLEIQRTEQGDSAMYLCASSSLTSGRAHEQFFGPGTRLTVL.